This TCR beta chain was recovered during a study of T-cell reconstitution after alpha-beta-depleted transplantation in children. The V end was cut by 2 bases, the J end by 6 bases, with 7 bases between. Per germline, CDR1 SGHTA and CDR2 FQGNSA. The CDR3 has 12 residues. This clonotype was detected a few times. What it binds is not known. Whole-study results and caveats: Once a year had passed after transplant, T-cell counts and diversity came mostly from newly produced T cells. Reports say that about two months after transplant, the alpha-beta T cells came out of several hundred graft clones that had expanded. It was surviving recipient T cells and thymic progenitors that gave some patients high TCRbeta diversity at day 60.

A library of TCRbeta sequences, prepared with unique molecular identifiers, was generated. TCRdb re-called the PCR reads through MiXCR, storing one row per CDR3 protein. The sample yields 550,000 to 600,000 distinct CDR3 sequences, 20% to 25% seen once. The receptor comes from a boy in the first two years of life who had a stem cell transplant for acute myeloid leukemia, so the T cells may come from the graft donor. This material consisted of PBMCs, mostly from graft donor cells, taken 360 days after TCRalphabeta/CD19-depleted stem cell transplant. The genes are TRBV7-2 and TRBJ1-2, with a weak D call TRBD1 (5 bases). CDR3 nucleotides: TGTGCCAGCAGCTTAAACAGGCATGGCTACACCTTC. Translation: CASSLNRHGYTF.